The clone carrying this TCR beta chain has a handful of counts. Its antigen is as yet unknown. This record comes from a study of T-cell reconstitution after alpha-beta-depleted transplantation in children. The CDR3 spans 15 residues. V shed 2 bases, J shed 3 bases, and the junction held 8 bases outside the gene matches. Germline CDR1 is DFQATT and CDR2 is SNEGSKA (reference sequence). Notes on the study in general: Elevated TCRbeta diversity at day 60 was traced, in some patients, to surviving recipient T cells and thymic progenitors.

Preparation of the TCRbeta library involved a method that used unique molecular identifiers. Via MiXCR, TCRdb re-called the PCR reads, giving one row per CDR3 protein. This table has 700,000 to 950,000 distinct CDR3 sequences, roughly 16% appearing once. This material consisted of PBMCs, mostly from graft donor cells, taken 360 days after TCRalphabeta/CD19-depleted stem cell transplant. The clonotype was recovered from a male patient younger than 18 who had a stem cell transplant for acute lymphoblastic leukemia, so the T cells may come from the graft donor. The V and J genes are TRBV20-1 and TRBJ1-1, with TRBD1 matching over 8 bases. The CDR3 bases are TGCAGTGCTAGAATGGTCAGGGGGCGAGACACTGAAGCTTTCTTT. Translation gives CSARMVRGRDTEAFF.